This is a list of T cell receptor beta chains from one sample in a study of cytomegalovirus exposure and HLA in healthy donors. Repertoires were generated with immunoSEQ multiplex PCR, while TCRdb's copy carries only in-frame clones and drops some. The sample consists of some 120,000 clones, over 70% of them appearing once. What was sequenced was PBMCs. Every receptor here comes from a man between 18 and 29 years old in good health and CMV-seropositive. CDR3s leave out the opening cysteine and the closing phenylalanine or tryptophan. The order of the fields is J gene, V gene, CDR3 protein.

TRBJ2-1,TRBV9,ASSSKPGADNEQF
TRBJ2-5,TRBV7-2,ASSLVRSGSGETQY
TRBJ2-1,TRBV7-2,ASSLDRGRYNEQF
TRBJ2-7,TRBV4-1,ASSTSLGQGYEQY
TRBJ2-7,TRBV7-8,ASSLALEFSGTGTHEQY
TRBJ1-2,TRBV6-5,ASGETGIYGYT
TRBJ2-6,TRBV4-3,ASSPDRDSSGANVLT
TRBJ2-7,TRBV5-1,ASSIETAGYYEQY
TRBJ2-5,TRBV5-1,ASSLALAEETQY
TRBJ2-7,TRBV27,ASSLQDRGYEQY
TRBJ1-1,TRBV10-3,AISQGALTEAF
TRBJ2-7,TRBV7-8,ASSLSRGEQY
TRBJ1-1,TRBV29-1,SVQQGRLTEAF
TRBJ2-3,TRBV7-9,ASSSSLRYSGRTTDTQY
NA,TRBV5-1,ASSPDRVHEQY
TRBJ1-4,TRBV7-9,ASIDLIVPGEKLF
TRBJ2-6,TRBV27,ASSSYTGTRLSGANVLT
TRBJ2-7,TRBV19,ASSISVYSYEQY
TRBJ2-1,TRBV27,ASSISSYNEQF
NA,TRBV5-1,ASRPPGASYEQY
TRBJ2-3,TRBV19,ASGLGGTQY
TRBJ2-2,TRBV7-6,ASSGPGLRGGELF
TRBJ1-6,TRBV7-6,ASSLSQGASPLH
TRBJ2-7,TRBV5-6,ASSLITGGSYEQY
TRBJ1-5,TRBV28,ASSSGQGRNQPQH
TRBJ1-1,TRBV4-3,ASSQVNRGKDTEAF
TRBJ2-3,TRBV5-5,ASSLAPGVTDTQY
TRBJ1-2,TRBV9,ASSGNRNYGYT
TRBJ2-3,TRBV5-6,ASSLVKAGPDTQY
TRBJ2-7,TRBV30,AWAPGQAYAYEQY
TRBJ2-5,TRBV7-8,ASSLGGREETQY
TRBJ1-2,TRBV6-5,ASSYSRQGPSYGYT
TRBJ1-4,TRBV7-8,ASSLSRERLF
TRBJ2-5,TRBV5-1,ASSTLAGVTETQY
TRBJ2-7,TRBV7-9,ASRTGDRYEQY
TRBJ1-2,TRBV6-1,ASSERGLNGYT
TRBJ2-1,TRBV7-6,ASSLAREGPYNEQF
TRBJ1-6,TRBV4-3,ASSQESPGGYNSPLH
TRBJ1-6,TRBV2,ASSESGNSPLH
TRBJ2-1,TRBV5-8,ASSLILGLAGYNEQF
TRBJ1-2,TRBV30,AWTTTIHGYT
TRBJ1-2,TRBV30,AWIRTGTGLLTNYGYT